Listed here are 21 T cell receptor beta chains from one sample, sequenced in a study of neurological immune-mediated disorders. TCRdb used MiXCR to reprocess the 5' RACE reads, holding one entry per CDR3 protein. The profile covers around 33,000 distinct CDR3 sequences, with about 7% appearing a single time and roughly 4.4% taken by the ten largest. The specimen sequenced was PBMCs. These receptors were collected from a woman aged 40-49 years in good health.

This clonotype is categorized as medium-sized. This chain joins TRBV20-1 and TRBJ2-3, with 9 bases matching TRBD1. The germline V gene has CDR1 DFQATT and CDR2 SNEGSKA (reference sequence). There are 16 residues in the CDR3. Trimming removed 3 bases from V and 0 bases from J; junction bases left unmatched: 7. CDR3 nucleotide sequence: TGCAGTGCTAGGAGAGGGACAGGGAGTAGCACAGATACGCAGTATTTT. This gives the protein CSARRGTGSSTDTQYF.

This clonotype was observed many times. CDR3 nucleotide sequence: TGTGCCAGCAGCGCCCGCACTAGCGGGCCCTACAATGAGCAGTTCTTC. As protein: CASSARTSGPYNEQFF. The V call is TRBV9, the J call TRBJ2-1; 9 positions match TRBD2. This CDR3 has 16 residues. The germline gives CDR1 SGDLS, CDR2 YYNGEE. With V trimmed by 3 bases and J by 2 bases, 6 bases remained unmatched.

At least ten counts were recorded for this clonotype. The gene calls are TRBV24-1 and TRBJ2-2, with D possibly TRBD2 on 6 matching bases. The V and J ends lost 6 bases and 0 bases respectively, with 7 bases between them. The length of the CDR3 is 14 residues. Germline loops: CDR1 KGHDR, CDR2 SFDVKD. The CDR3 nucleotides are TGTGCCACCAGTTGGGGGGCGAACACCGGGGAGCTGTTTTTT. Translated: CATSWGANTGELFF.

In this sample, this clonotype turned up many times. This chain links TRBV27 with TRBJ1-6; D uncertain. V lost 5 bases and J lost 13, with 12 bases in between. There are 12 residues in the CDR3. The germline V gene encodes CDR1 MNHEY and CDR2 SMNVEV (reference sequence). In DNA form, the CDR3 reads TGTGCCAGCAGTCCAACGCCTCCCCCCCTCCACTTT. This codes for CASSPTPPPLHF.

This clonotype has ten or more counts. CDR3 bases: TGTGCCAGCCGGAAGGACTCACCCCTCCACTTT. Its protein is CASRKDSPLHF. V gene TRBV2 combines with J gene TRBJ1-6; D unresolved. Trimming left V 8 bases short and J 10 bases short, with 9 bases between. Germline V gene data show CDR1 as SNHLY and CDR2 as FYNNEI. This CDR3 spans 11 amino acids.

The chain joins TRBV6-1 to TRBJ2-4; TRBD2 matches at 14 bases. After removal of 1 base from V and 8 bases from J, the junction contained 7 bases not matched to a gene. The CDR3 spans 17 residues. Germline CDR1 is MNHNS and CDR2 is SASEGT. The CDR3 bases are TGTGCCAGCAGTGAAGTTGCCGGGACTAGCGGGGGAGACATTCAGTACTTC. This encodes CASSEVAGTSGGDIQYF.

This clonotype showed up many times. The chain carries TRBV12-3 or TRBV12-4 and TRBJ2-5; D is possibly TRBD2 (5 bases). V lost 6 bases and J 4 bases, leaving 12 bases between the germline ends. The CDR3 extends over 13 amino acids. The CDR3 here is CASSLRRVETQYF. The CDR3 DNA reads as TGTGCCAGCAGCCTGAGGCGGGTAGAGACCCAGTACTTC.

In this sample, this clonotype turned up many times. The chain links TRBV2 to TRBJ2-3; 10 bases are shared with TRBD2. CDR1 SNHLY and CDR2 FYNNEI come from the germline V gene. With 5 bases clipped from V and 5 bases from J, the junction kept 10 bases outside the gene matches. CDR3 size: 16 residues. For the CDR3, the DNA is TGTGCCAGCAGTTTAATAGCGGGGGGAAGGAGAGATACGCAGTATTTT. It yields the protein CASSLIAGGRRDTQYF.

This clonotype has at least ten counts. Written as DNA, the CDR3 is TGCAGCGTGCAGACTAGCGGGGGCTTTACTAGCACAGATACGCAGTATTTT. Amino acids: CSVQTSGGFTSTDTQYF. The chain combines TRBV29-1 with TRBJ2-3; TRBD2 matches at 12 bases. Germline trimming cut 6 bases from V and 0 bases from J; bases unmatched to any gene: 10. The germline CDR1 and CDR2 sequences are SQVTM and ANQGSEA. This CDR3 is built from 17 residues.

This clonotype was seen ten or more times. This chain joins TRBV5-1 and TRBJ2-5; D ambiguous. The CDR3 is 14 amino acids. Per germline, CDR1 SGHRS and CDR2 YFSETQ. Between the trimmed V and J ends, which lost 2 bases and 3 bases, there was a span of 11 bases. The CDR3 coding sequence is TGCGCCAGCAGCTTACAGAGCGTAGAAGAGACCCAGTACTTC. Protein sequence: CASSLQSVEETQYF.

This clonotype showed up many times. The rearrangement joins TRBV5-1 to TRBJ2-1, with D unclear. The germline V gene encodes CDR1 SGHRS and CDR2 YFSETQ. V was cut by 0 bases and J by 7 bases, with 11 bases left in between. The CDR3 consists of 14 residues. CDR3 sequence reads: CASSLAGSGNEQFF. In nucleotides, the CDR3 is TGCGCCAGCAGCTTGGCCGGGTCCGGGAATGAGCAGTTCTTC.

This clonotype has a count of ten or more. The chain combines TRBV5-5 with TRBJ1-1; possible D gene TRBD1, 6 bases. The CDR3 contains 16 residues. V lost 1 base, J lost 2 bases, and 15 bases lay in between. The germline CDR1 and CDR2 sequences are SGHKS and YYEKEE (reference sequence). The CDR3 reads CASSLLPGHPNTEAFF. The CDR3 DNA sequence: TGTGCCAGCAGCTTGTTGCCGGGACACCCTAACACTGAAGCTTTCTTT.

To note about this clonotype: This may be a read error, as it is one base from a much larger clone. The chain links TRBV18 to TRBJ2-3; D call uncertain. Germline V gene data show CDR1 as KGHSH and CDR2 as LQKENI. The CDR3 is made up of 13 amino acids. The CDR3 reads CVSSPSPTDTQYF. The DNA for the CDR3 is TGTGTCAGCTCACCGAGCCCCACAGATACGCAGTATTTT.

Many counts were recorded for this clonotype. The rearrangement joins TRBV11-1 to TRBJ2-5, with TRBD2 as a possible D gene (6 bases). The length of the CDR3 is 13 residues. The germline V gene encodes CDR1 SGHAT and CDR2 FQDESV (reference sequence). Trimming removed 5 bases at V and 5 bases at J, with 12 bases between. The CDR3 is CASSPRRGETQYF. The CDR3 nucleotides read TGTGCCAGCAGCCCCAGACGGGGGGAGACCCAGTACTTC. Together with reference TRBV11-1 and TRBJ2-5, the CDR3 gives the full variable domain: EAEVAQSPRYKITEKSQAVAFWCDPISGHATLYWYRQILGQGPELLVQFQDESVVDDSQLPKDRFSAERLKGVDSTLKIQPAELGDSAMYLCASSPRRGETQYFGPGTRLLVL.

At least ten counts were recorded for this clonotype. The J gene is TRBJ1-6, the V gene TRBV4-1, with D unclear. Trimming removed 6 bases at V and 1 base at J, with 13 bases between. The germline CDR1 and CDR2 sequences are MGHRA and YSYEKL. The CDR3 spans 16 residues. The CDR3 is CASRTSGGSYNSPLHF. In DNA form, the CDR3 reads TGCGCCAGCAGGACGTCCGGTGGTTCCTATAATTCACCCCTCCACTTT.

This clonotype was seen many times. The genes are TRBV6-1 and TRBJ2-3; the D gene is possibly TRBD1 (6 bases). The CDR3 has 13 amino acids. Per the germline V gene, CDR1 is MNHNS and CDR2 is SASEGT. V lost 5 bases and J 2 bases, leaving 8 bases between the germline ends. The CDR3 sequence is CASSTGFTDTQYF. In DNA form, the CDR3 reads TGTGCCAGCAGTACAGGGTTCACAGATACGCAGTATTTT.

This clonotype was counted ten times or more. The CDR3 bases are TGTGCCACCAGCAGAGCCCTTACAGAACCCACCTACGAGCAGTACTTC. Protein sequence: CATSRALTEPTYEQYF. The rearrangement joins TRBV15 to TRBJ2-7; D is undetermined. The CDR3 totals 16 residues. Germline CDR1 is LNHNV and CDR2 is YYDKDF (reference sequence). V dropped 1 base and J dropped 2 bases, with 15 bases sitting between them.

This clonotype was picked up many times. This chain links TRBV11-2 with TRBJ2-5; D is possibly TRBD1 (5 bases). This CDR3 is built from 14 residues. Germline V gene sequence: CDR1 SGHAT, CDR2 FQNNGV. With 2 bases removed from V and 2 bases from J, the gap between germline ends came to 9 bases. CDR3 amino acids: CASSLQGPQETQYF. For the CDR3, the DNA is TGTGCCAGCAGCTTACAGGGCCCTCAAGAGACCCAGTACTTC.

This clonotype was observed many times. The chain links TRBV24-1 to TRBJ2-2; no firm D call. The CDR3 runs to 14 residues. V dropped 5 bases and J dropped 9 bases, with 15 bases sitting between them. Looked up from germline, CDR1 is KGHDR and CDR2 is SFDVKD. CDR3 sequence (DNA): TGTGCCACCAGTGCCGCCGGGTCCCCCCGGGAGCTGTTTTTT. Translated, it gives CATSAAGSPRELFF.

The sample holds many counts of this clonotype. The chain couples TRBV24-1 to TRBJ2-3; D uncertain. The CDR3 totals 15 residues. Germline assignment: CDR1 KGHDR and CDR2 SFDVKD. Trimming pared 5 bases from V and 2 bases from J, leaving 13 bases between. This CDR3 is CATSVGTENTDTQYF. Here the CDR3 DNA reads TGTGCCACCAGTGTTGGAACAGAAAACACAGATACGCAGTATTTT.

This clonotype was recorded at least ten times. CDR3 bases: TGTGCCAGCATGGGGGCAGCGGGCAACACTGAAGCTTTCTTT. Protein: CASMGAAGNTEAFF. The chain uses TRBV6-1 and TRBJ1-1; possibly TRBD1 for D (6 bases). Looked up from germline, CDR1 is MNHNS and CDR2 is SASEGT. V was pared by 7 bases and J by 2 bases, with 14 bases between. CDR3 length: 14 residues.